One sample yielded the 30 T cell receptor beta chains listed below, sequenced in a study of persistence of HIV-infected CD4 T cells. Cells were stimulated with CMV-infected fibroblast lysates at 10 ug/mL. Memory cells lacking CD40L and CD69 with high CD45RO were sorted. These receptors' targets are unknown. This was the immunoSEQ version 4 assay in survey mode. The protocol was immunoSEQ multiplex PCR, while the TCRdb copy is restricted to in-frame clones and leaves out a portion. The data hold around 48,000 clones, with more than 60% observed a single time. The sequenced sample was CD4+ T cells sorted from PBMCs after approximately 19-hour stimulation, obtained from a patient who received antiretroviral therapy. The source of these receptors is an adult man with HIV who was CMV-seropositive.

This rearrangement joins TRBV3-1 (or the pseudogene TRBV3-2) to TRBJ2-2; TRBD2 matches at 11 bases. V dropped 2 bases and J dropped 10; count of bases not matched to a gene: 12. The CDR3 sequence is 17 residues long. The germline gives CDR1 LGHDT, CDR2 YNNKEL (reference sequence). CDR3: CASSQPRLAGLEAELFF. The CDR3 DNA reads TGTGCCAGCAGCCAACCCCGACTAGCGGGGTTGGAGGCGGAGCTGTTTTTT.

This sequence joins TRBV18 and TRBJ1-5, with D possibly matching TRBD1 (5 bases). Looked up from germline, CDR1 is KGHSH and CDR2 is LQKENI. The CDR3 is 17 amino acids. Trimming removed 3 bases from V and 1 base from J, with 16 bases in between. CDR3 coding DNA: TGTGCCAGCTCACCTGGAGCCCAGGCAGGGAGCAATCAGCCCCAGCATTTT. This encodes CASSPGAQAGSNQPQHF.

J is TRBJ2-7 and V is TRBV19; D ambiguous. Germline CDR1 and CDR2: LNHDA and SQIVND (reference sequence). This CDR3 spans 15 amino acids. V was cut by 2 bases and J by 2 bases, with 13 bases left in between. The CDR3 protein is CASSIMKGQTYEQYF. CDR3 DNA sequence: TGTGCCAGTAGTATAATGAAAGGGCAGACCTACGAGCAGTACTTC.

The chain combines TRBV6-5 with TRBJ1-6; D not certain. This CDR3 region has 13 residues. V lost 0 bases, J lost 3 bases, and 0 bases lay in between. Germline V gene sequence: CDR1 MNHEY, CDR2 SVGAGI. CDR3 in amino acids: CASSYSYNSPLHF. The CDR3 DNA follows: TGTGCCAGCAGTTACTCCTATAATTCACCCCTCCACTTT.

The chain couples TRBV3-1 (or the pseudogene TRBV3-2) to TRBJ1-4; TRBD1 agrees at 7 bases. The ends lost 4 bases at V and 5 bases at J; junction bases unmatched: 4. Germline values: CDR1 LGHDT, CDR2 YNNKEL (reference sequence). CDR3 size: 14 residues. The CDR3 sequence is CASSRQGGNEKLFF. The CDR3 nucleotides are TGTGCCAGCAGCCGCCAGGGGGGAAATGAAAAACTGTTTTTT.

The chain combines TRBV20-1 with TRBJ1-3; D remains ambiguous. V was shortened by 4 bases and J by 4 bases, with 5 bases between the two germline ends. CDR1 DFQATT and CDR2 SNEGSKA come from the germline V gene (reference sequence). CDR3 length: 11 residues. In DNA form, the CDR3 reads TGCAGTGCTAAAAGAGGAAACACCATATATTTT. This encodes CSAKRGNTIYF.

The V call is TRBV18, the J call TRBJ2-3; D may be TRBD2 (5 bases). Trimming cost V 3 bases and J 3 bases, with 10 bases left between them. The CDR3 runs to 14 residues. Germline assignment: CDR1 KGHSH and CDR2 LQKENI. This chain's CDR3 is CASSPPGKTDTQYF. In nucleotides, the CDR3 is TGTGCCAGCTCACCTCCGGGGAAGACAGATACGCAGTATTTT.

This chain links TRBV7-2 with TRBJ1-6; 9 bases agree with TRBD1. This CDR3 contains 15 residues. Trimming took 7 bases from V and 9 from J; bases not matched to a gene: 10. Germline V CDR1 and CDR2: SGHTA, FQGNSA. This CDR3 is CASNPGTGFSSPLHF. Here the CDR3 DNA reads TGTGCCAGCAACCCCGGGACAGGGTTTTCTTCACCCCTCCACTTT.

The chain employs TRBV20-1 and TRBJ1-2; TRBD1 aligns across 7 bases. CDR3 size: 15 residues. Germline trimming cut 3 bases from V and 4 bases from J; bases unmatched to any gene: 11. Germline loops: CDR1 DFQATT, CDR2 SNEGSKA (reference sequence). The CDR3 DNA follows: TGCAGTGCTAGTGATCGGACAGGCGTTTTCTATGGCTACACCTTC. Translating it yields CSASDRTGVFYGYTF.

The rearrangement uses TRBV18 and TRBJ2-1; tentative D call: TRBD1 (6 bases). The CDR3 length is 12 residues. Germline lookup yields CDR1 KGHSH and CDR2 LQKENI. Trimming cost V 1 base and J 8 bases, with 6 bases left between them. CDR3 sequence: CASSPQGDEQFF. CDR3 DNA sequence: TGTGCCAGCTCACCACAGGGGGATGAGCAGTTCTTC.

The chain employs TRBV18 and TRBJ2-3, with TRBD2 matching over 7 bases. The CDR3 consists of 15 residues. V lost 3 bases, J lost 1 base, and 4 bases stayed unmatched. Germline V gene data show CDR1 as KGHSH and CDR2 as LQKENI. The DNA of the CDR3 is TGTGCCAGCTCACCTGAGGCGGGGGGCACAGATACGCAGTATTTT. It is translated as CASSPEAGGTDTQYF.

CDR3 bases: TGCGCCAGCAGTCAAATCGGGAGTAGCACAGATACGCAGTATTTT. It yields the protein CASSQIGSSTDTQYF. The rearrangement links TRBV5-1 to TRBJ2-3; a weak D match, TRBD2 (6 bases). Germline assignment: CDR1 SGHRS and CDR2 YFSETQ. V lost 5 bases to trimming and J lost 0 bases, with 13 bases between them. The CDR3 consists of 15 residues.

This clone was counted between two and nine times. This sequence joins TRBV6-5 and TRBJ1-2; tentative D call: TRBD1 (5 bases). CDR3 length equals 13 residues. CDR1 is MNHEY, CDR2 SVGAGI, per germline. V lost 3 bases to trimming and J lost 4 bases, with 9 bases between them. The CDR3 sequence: CASSYGASYGYTF. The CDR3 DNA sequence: TGTGCCAGCAGTTATGGGGCTTCCTATGGCTACACCTTC.

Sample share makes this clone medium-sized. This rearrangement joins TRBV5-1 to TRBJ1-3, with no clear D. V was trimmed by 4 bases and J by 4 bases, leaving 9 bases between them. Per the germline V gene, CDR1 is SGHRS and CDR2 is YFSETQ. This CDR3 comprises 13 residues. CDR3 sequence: CASSLDPGNTIYF. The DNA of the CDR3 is TGCGCCAGCAGCCTGGACCCCGGAAACACCATATATTTT. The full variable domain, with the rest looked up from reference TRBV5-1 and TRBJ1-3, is KAGVTQTPRYLIKTRGQQVTLSCSPISGHRSVSWYQQTPGQGLQFLFEYFSETQRNKGNFPGRFSGRQFSNSRSEMNVSTLELGDSALYLCASSLDPGNTIYFGEGSWLTVV.

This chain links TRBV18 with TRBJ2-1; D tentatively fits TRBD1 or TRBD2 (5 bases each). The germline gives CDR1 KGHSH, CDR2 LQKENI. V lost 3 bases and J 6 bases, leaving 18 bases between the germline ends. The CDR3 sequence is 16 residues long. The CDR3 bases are TGTGCCAGCTCACCCCTAGGTGGGGACCGGCGCAATGAGCAGTTCTTC. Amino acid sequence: CASSPLGGDRRNEQFF. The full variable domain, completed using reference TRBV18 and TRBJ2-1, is NAGVMQNPRHLVRRRGQEARLRCSPMKGHSHVYWYRQLPEEGLKFMVYLQKENIIDESGMPKERFSAEFPKEGPSILRIQQVVRGDSAAYFCASSPLGGDRRNEQFFGPGTRLTVL.

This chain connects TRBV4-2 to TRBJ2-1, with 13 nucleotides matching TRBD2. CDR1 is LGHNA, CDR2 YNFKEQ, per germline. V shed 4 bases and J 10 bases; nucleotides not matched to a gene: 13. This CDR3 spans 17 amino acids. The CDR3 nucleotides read TGTGCCAGCAGCCTCGAAATTACTAGCGGGAGGGCAAAAGAGCAGTTCTTC. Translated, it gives CASSLEITSGRAKEQFF.

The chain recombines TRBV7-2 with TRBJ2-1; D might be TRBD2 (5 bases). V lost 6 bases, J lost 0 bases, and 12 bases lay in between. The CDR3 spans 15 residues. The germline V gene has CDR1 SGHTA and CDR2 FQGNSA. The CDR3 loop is CASSFGVSSYNEQFF. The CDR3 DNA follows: TGTGCCAGCAGTTTCGGGGTCAGCTCCTACAATGAGCAGTTCTTC. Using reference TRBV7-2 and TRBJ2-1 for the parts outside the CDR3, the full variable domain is GAGVSQSPSNKVTEKGKDVELRCDPISGHTALYWYRQSLGQGLEFLIYFQGNSAPDKSGLPSDRFSAERTGGSVSTLTIQRTQQEDSAVYLCASSFGVSSYNEQFFGPGTRLTVL.

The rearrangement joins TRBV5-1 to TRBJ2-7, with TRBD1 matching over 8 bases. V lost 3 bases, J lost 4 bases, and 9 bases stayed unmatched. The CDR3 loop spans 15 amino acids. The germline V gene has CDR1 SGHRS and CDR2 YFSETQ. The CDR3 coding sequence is TGCGCCAGCAGCTCCGCCGGGACAGGAAAATACGAGCAGTACTTC. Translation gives CASSSAGTGKYEQYF.

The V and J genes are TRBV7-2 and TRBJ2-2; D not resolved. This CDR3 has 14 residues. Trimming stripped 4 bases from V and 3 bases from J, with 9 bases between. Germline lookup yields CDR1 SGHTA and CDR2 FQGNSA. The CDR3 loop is CASSSVDYTGELFF. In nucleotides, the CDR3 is TGTGCCAGCAGCTCAGTAGATTACACCGGGGAGCTGTTTTTT.

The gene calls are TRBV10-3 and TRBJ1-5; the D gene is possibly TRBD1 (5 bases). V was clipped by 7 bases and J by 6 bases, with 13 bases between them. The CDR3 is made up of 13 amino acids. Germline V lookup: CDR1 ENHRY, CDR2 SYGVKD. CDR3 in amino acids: CAITGREGQPQHF. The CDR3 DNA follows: TGTGCCATCACGGGCAGGGAGGGTCAGCCCCAGCATTTT.

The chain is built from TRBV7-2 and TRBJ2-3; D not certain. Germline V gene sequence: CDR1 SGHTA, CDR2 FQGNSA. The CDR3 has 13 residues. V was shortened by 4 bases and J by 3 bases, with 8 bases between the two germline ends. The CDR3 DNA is TGTGCCAGCAGCTCCTATTCTACAGATACGCAGTATTTT. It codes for CASSSYSTDTQYF.

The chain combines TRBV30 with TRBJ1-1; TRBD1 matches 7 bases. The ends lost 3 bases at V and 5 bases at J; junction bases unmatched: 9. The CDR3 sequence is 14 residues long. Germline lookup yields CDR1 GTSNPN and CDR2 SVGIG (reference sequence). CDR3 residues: CAWRPGGEVTEAFF. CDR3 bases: TGTGCCTGGAGGCCAGGGGGAGAGGTGACTGAAGCTTTCTTT. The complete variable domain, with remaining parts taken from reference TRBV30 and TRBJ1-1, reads SQTIHQWPATLVQPVGSPLSLECTVEGTSNPNLYWYRQAAGRGLQLLFYSVGIGQISSEVPQNLSASRPQDRQFILSSKKLLLSDSGFYLCAWRPGGEVTEAFFGQGTRLTVV.

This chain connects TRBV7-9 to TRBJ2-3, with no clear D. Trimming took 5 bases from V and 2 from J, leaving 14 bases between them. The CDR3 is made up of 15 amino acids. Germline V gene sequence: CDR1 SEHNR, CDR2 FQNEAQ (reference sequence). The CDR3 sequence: CASSNSDPYTDTQYF. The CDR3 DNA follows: TGTGCCAGCAGCAATTCGGATCCCTACACAGATACGCAGTATTTT.

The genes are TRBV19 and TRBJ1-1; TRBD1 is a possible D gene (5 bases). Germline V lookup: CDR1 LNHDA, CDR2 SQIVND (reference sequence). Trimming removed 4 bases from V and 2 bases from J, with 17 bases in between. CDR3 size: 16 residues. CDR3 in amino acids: CASSSTPGLINTEAFF. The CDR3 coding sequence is TGTGCCAGTAGTAGTACCCCGGGACTGATAAACACTGAAGCTTTCTTT.

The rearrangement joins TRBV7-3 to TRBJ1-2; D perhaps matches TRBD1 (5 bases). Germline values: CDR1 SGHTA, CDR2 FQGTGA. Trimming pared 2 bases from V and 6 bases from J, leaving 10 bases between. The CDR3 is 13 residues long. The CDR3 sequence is CASSLQGRNGYTF. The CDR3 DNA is TGTGCCAGCAGCTTACAGGGCCGTAATGGCTACACCTTC.

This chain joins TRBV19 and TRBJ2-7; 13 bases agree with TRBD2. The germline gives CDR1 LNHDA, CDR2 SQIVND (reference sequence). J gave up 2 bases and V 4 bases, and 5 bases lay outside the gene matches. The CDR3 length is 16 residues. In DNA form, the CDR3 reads TGTGCCAGTAGTACGGGGGGGACTAGCGGGACCTACGAGCAGTACTTC. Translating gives CASSTGGTSGTYEQYF.

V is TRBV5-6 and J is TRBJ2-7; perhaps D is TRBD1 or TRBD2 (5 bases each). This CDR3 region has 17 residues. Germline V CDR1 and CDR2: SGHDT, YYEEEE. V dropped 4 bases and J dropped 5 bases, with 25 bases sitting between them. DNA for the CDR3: TGTGCCAGCAGCCCCTTTTCGGGACGGAAGGACCTGCACGAGCAGTACTTC. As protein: CASSPFSGRKDLHEQYF.

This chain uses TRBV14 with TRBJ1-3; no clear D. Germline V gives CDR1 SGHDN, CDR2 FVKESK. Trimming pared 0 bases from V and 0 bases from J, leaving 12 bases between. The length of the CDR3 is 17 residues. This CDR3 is CASSQDRQTSSGNTIYF. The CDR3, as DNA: TGTGCCAGCAGCCAAGACCGCCAGACAAGCTCTGGAAACACCATATATTTT.

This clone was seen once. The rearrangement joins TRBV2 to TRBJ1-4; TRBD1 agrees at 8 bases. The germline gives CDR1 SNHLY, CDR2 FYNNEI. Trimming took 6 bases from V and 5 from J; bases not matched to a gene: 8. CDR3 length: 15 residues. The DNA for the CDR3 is TGTGCCAGCAGGACCGGGACAGGACCGAATGAAAAACTGTTTTTT. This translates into CASRTGTGPNEKLFF.

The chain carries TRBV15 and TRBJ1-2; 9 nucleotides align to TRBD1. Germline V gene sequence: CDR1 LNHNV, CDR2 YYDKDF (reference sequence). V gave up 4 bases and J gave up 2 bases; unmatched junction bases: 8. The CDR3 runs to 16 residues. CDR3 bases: TGTGCCACCAGCATATTCGGACAGGGGCGAAACTATGGCTACACCTTC. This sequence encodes CATSIFGQGRNYGYTF.